What follows are 17 T cell receptor beta chains derived from one specimen sequenced in a study of T cell repertoires in cytomegalovirus infection (dated by TCRdb to the late 2010s). Sequenced using an Illumina HiSeq 1500. Clones were called with MiXCR by TCRdb after fastp trimmed the public reads at Q25, and only in-frame beta chains were retained. Entries are consolidated by CDR3 protein sequence, retaining the most common genes and DNA. Present in this sample are 500,000 or so distinct CDR3 sequences, 15% to 20% of which were seen just once. The leading ten clones occupy roughly 25% of the sample. Sequencing was done on a sample of CD8+ T cells from PBMCs. The receptors come from a human donor in good health (CMV status not recorded). Some clones in this sample may be carry-over from other donors' samples.

This chain joins TRBV6-6 and TRBJ2-2, with D unclear. There are 14 residues in the CDR3. CDR1 and CDR2 from the germline V gene are MNHNY and SVGAGI (reference sequence). Trimming stripped 5 bases from V and 0 bases from J, with 7 bases between. The CDR3 nucleotides are TGTGCCAGCAGTAAAGGACCGAACACCGGGGAGCTGTTTTTT. Its translation is CASSKGPNTGELFF.

This clonotype was found a few times. The chain joins TRBV11-2 to TRBJ2-7; 7 bases match TRBD1. Germline V gene lookup returns CDR1 SGHAT and CDR2 FQNNGV. Trimming took 2 bases from V and 5 from J; bases not matched to a gene: 3. This CDR3 has 13 residues. CDR3 DNA: TGTGCCAGCAGCTTACAGGGGGAAGACGAGCAGTACTTC. Translation: CASSLQGEDEQYF.

The genes are TRBV10-3 and TRBJ2-1; D ambiguous. Trimming left V 5 bases short and J 8 bases short, with 16 bases between. Germline V gives CDR1 ENHRY, CDR2 SYGVKD. The CDR3 contains 14 residues. This CDR3 is CAISRVELGDEQFF. The CDR3 nucleotides read TGTGCCATCAGTCGAGTCGAACTCGGAGATGAGCAGTTCTTC.

This clonotype was detected many times. V gene TRBV7-9 combines with J gene TRBJ1-4, with 9 bases that match TRBD1. The germline V gene has CDR1 SEHNR and CDR2 FQNEAQ (reference sequence). This CDR3 has 15 amino acids. V shed 5 bases, J shed 8 bases, and the junction held 9 bases outside the gene matches. The CDR3 is CASSPLQGATEKLFF. In nucleotides, the CDR3 is TGTGCCAGCAGCCCCCTACAGGGGGCGACAGAAAAACTGTTTTTT.

This clonotype was recorded a few times. Here the CDR3 reads CASSPPQLPLYGYTF. The DNA for the CDR3 is TGCGCCAGCAGCCCCCCTCAGCTACCCCTCTATGGCTACACCTTC. The V call is TRBV4-1, the J call TRBJ1-2; D gene uncertain. Germline V gene lookup returns CDR1 MGHRA and CDR2 YSYEKL. Trimming removed 4 bases from V and 4 bases from J, with 16 bases in between. There are 15 residues in the CDR3.

The V and J genes are TRBV13 and TRBJ2-3, with D unclear. The CDR3 contains 13 residues. Germline V gene lookup returns CDR1 PRHDT and CDR2 FYEKMQ (reference sequence). V lost 3 bases to trimming and J lost 5 bases, with 9 bases between them. The CDR3 is CASSFGLKDTQYF. CDR3 bases: TGTGCCAGCAGCTTTGGGCTGAAAGATACGCAGTATTTT. Full variable domain (rest looked up from reference TRBV13 and TRBJ2-3): AAGVIQSPRHLIKEKRETATLKCYPIPRHDTVYWYQQGPGQDPQFLISFYEKMQSDKGSIPDRFSAQQFSDYHSELNMSSLELGDSALYFCASSFGLKDTQYFGPGTRLTVL.

The chain employs TRBV15 and TRBJ1-1; D is unresolved. The germline V gene encodes CDR1 LNHNV and CDR2 YYDKDF (reference sequence). Trimming took 1 base from V and 0 from J, leaving 12 bases between them. This CDR3 has 16 residues. The CDR3 DNA is TGTGCCACCAGCAGAGGTGTAAGTTACATGAACACTGAAGCTTTCTTT. The encoded protein is CATSRGVSYMNTEAFF.

The rearrangement joins TRBV29-1 to TRBJ2-7; the D call may be TRBD1 or TRBD2 (5 bases each). Germline lookup yields CDR1 SQVTM and CDR2 ANQGSEA. The CDR3 runs to 15 residues. Trimming stripped 3 bases from V and 3 bases from J, with 18 bases between. CDR3: CSVELREGPLYEQYF. CDR3 DNA: TGCAGCGTTGAGCTAAGAGAGGGGCCTCTCTACGAGCAGTACTTC.

This clonotype was seen ten or more times. The chain carries TRBV11-2 and TRBJ1-6, with D perhaps matching TRBD1 (6 bases). This CDR3 has 15 amino acids. V lost 2 bases and J 4 bases, leaving 9 bases between the germline ends. Germline-derived CDR1 and CDR2 are SGHAT and FQNNGV. CDR3 DNA sequence: TGTGCCAGCAGCTTATACAGGGTGTATAATTCACCCCTCCACTTT. This sequence encodes CASSLYRVYNSPLHF. Using reference TRBV11-2 and TRBJ1-6 for the parts outside the CDR3, the full variable domain is EAGVAQSPRYKIIEKRQSVAFWCNPISGHATLYWYQQILGQGPKLLIQFQNNGVVDDSQLPKDRFSAERLKGVDSTLKIQPAKLEDSAVYLCASSLYRVYNSPLHFGNGTRLTVT.

This clonotype turned up a few times. The chain combines TRBV29-1 with TRBJ1-4; D not certain. The germline V gene encodes CDR1 SQVTM and CDR2 ANQGSEA. The V gene lost 0 bases and the J gene lost 8 bases, with 16 bases spanning the gap. The CDR3 spans 15 residues. The CDR3 is CSVEDLGQAREKLFF. CDR3 in DNA: TGCAGCGTTGAAGATCTCGGCCAAGCCCGCGAAAAACTGTTTTTT.

This clonotype was picked up many times. The chain is built from TRBV6-1 and TRBJ1-4; TRBD1 matches 9 bases. The CDR3 is 15 residues long. CDR1 MNHNS and CDR2 SASEGT come from the germline V gene. The trim removed 6 bases at V and 6 bases at J, leaving 8 bases unmatched. Here the CDR3 reads CASSSEQGADEKLFF. The CDR3 DNA is TGTGCCAGCAGCTCGGAACAGGGGGCCGATGAAAAACTGTTTTTT.

V is TRBV20-1 and J is TRBJ1-5, with D perhaps matching TRBD1 (5 bases). Trimming left V 0 bases short and J 0 bases short, with 15 bases between. This CDR3 comprises 17 residues. Germline CDR1 DFQATT, CDR2 SNEGSKA (reference sequence). This CDR3 reads CSARDADRGYSNQPQHF. In DNA, the CDR3 is TGCAGTGCTAGAGATGCGGATAGGGGATATAGCAATCAGCCCCAGCATTTT.

This chain links TRBV27 with TRBJ2-7, with 8 bases aligning to TRBD2. V lost 0 bases and J lost 4; bases outside the gene matches: 11. There are 17 residues in the CDR3. CDR1 MNHEY and CDR2 SMNVEV come from the germline V gene (reference sequence). The CDR3 sequence is CASSLSGGREGMYEQYF. Written as DNA, the CDR3 is TGTGCCAGCAGTTTATCGGGAGGACGGGAGGGTATGTACGAGCAGTACTTC.

The rearrangement uses TRBV6-1 and TRBJ1-2; D gene unclear. Per germline, CDR1 MNHNS and CDR2 SASEGT. The V and J ends lost 6 bases and 4 bases respectively, with 21 bases between them. The CDR3 length is 16 residues. The DNA for the CDR3 is TGTGCCAGCAGGGGATCGGACCGCGGACTTGCCTATGGCTACACCTTC. Translating it yields CASRGSDRGLAYGYTF.

This clonotype was counted many times. The chain uses TRBV6-1 and TRBJ1-1, with D unresolved. Germline values: CDR1 MNHNS, CDR2 SASEGT. The CDR3 covers 17 residues. V was clipped by 6 bases and J by 0 bases, with 20 bases between them. The CDR3 coding sequence is TGTGCCAGCAGCCTATCAGGAGCACGCTTGATGAACACTGAAGCTTTCTTT. It yields the protein CASSLSGARLMNTEAFF.

In this sample, this clonotype turned up many times. The V gene is TRBV4-1, the J gene TRBJ1-6; 8 bases map to TRBD1. CDR3 length: 15 residues. The junction had 5 bases not matched to a gene; V was cut back by 3 bases and J by 7 bases. Germline V gene lookup returns CDR1 MGHRA and CDR2 YSYEKL. This CDR3 is CASSQGDRGNSPLHF. DNA for the CDR3: TGCGCCAGCAGCCAGGGCGACAGGGGCAATTCACCCCTCCACTTT.

This clonotype was picked up a small number of times. The V gene is TRBV27, the J gene TRBJ2-7; D may correspond to TRBD1 or TRBD2 (5 bases each). This CDR3 comprises 15 residues. CDR1 and CDR2 (germline): MNHEY, SMNVEV (reference sequence). V dropped 5 bases and J dropped 2 bases, with 16 bases sitting between them. The CDR3 here is CASSPHRDAAYEQYF. The CDR3 nucleotides are TGTGCCAGCAGTCCACACCGGGACGCAGCCTACGAGCAGTACTTC.